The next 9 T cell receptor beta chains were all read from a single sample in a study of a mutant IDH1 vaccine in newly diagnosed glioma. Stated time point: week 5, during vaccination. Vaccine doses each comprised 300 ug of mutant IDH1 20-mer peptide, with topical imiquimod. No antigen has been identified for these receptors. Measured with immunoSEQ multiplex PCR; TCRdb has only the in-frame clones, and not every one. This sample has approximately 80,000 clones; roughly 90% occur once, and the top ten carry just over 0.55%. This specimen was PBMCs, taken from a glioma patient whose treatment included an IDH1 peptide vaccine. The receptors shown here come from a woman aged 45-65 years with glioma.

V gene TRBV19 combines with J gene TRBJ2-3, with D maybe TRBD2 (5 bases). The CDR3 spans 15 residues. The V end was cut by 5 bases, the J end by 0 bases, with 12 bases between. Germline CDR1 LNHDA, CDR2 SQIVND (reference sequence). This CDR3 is CASSPRRTSTDTQYF. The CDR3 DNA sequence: TGTGCCAGTAGTCCGAGAAGGACTAGCACAGATACGCAGTATTTT. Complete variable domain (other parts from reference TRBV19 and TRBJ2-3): DGGITQSPKYLFRKEGQNVTLSCEQNLNHDAMYWYRQDPGQGLRLIYYSQIVNDFQKGDIAEGYSVSREKKESFPLTVTSAQKNPTAFYLCASSPRRTSTDTQYFGPGTRLTVL.

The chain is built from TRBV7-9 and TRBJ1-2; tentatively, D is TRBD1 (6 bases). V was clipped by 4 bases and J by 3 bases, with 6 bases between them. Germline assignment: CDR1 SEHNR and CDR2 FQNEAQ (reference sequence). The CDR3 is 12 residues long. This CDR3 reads CASSWTDYGYTF. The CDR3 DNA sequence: TGTGCCAGCAGCTGGACAGACTATGGCTACACCTTC.

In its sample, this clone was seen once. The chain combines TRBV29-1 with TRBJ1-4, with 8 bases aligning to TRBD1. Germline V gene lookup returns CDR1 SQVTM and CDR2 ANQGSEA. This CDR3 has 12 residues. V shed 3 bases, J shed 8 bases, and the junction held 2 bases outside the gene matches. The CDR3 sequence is CSVDRGQEKLFF. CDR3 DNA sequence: TGCAGCGTTGACAGGGGGCAGGAAAAACTGTTTTTT.

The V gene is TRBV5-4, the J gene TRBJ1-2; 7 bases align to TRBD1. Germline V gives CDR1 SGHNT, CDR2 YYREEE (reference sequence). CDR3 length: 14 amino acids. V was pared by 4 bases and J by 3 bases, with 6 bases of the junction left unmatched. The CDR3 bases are TGTGCCAGCAGCGATCGGACAGGAGACTATGGCTACACCTTC. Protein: CASSDRTGDYGYTF.

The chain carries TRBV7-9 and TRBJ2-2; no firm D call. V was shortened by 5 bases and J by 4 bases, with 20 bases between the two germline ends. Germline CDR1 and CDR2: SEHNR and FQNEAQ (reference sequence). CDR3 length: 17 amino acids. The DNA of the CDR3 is TGTGCCAGCAGCGCCCCCCTGGGCAGCCTAACCACCGGGGAGCTGTTTTTT. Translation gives CASSAPLGSLTTGELFF.

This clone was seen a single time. The CDR3 protein is CASSPGGGLSGNTIYF. As DNA, the CDR3 is TGTGCCAGCTCACCGGGGGGAGGCCTCTCTGGAAACACCATATATTTT. This chain connects TRBV18 to TRBJ1-3, with D perhaps TRBD1 (5 bases). Germline V CDR1 and CDR2: KGHSH, LQKENI. The CDR3 runs 16 residues. The V end was cut by 3 bases, the J end by 0 bases, with 12 bases between.

The CDR3: CASSDPGGSNEKLFF. CDR3 nucleotides: TGCGCCAGCAGTGACCCAGGGGGCTCTAATGAAAAACTGTTTTTT. The V call is TRBV5-1, the J call TRBJ1-4, with TRBD1 matching over 8 bases. This CDR3 is built from 15 residues. The junction had 6 bases not matched to a gene; V was cut back by 5 bases and J by 3 bases. From germline, CDR1 is SGHRS and CDR2 YFSETQ.

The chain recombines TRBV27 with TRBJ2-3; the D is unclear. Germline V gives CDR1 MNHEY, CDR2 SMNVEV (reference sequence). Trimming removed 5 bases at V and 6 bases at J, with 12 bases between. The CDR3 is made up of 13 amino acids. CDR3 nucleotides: TGTGCCAGCAGTAACTTCAAACGGGATACGCAGTATTTT. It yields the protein CASSNFKRDTQYF.

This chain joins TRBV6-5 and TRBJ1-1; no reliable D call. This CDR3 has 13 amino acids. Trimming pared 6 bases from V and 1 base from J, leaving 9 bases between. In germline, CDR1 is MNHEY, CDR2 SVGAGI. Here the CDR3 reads CASSSGENTEAFF. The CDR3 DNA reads TGTGCCAGCAGCTCCGGAGAGAACACTGAAGCTTTCTTT.